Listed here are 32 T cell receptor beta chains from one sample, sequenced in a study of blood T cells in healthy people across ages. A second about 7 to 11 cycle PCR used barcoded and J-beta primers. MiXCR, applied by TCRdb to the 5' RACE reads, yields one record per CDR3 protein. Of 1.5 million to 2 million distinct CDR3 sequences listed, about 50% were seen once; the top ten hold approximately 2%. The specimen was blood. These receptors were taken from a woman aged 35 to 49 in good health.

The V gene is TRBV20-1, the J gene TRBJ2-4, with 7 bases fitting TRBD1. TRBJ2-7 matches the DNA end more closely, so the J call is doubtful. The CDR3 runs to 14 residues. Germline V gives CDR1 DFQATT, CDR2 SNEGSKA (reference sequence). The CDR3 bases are TGCAGTGCGCCAGCATGGGGACAGAACTACGAGCAGTACTTC. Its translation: CSAPAWGQNYEQYF.

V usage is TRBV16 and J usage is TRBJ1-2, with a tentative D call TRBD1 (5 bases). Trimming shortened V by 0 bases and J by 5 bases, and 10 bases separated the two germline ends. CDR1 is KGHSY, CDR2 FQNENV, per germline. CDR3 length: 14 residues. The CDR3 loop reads CASSQSGDEYGYTF. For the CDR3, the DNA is TGTGCCAGCAGCCAATCGGGGGACGAGTATGGCTACACCTTC. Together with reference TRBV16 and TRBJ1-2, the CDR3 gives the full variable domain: GEEVAQTPKHLVRGEGQKAKLYCAPIKGHSYVFWYQQVLKNEFKFLISFQNENVFDETGMPKERFSAKCLPNSPCSLEIQATKLEDSAVYFCASSQSGDEYGYTFGSGTRLTVV.

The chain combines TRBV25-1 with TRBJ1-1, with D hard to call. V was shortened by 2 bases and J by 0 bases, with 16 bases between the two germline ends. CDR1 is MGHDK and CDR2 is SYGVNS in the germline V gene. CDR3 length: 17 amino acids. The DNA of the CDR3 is TGTGCCAGCAGTGAACAAGCTTTAGGCCTGATGAACACTGAAGCTTTCTTT. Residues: CASSEQALGLMNTEAFF.

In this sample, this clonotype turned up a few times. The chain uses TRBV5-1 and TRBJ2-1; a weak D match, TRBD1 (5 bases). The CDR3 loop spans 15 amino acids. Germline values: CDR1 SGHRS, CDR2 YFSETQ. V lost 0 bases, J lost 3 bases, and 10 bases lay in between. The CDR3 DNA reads TGCGCCAGCAGCTTGGCCGCAGGGAACTACAATGAGCAGTTCTTC. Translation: CASSLAAGNYNEQFF.

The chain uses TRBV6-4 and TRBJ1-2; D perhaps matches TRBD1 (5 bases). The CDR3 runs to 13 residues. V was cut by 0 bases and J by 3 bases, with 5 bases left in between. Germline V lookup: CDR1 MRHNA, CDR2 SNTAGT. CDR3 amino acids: CASSDSGDYGYTF. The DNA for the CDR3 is TGTGCCAGCAGTGACTCGGGGGACTATGGCTACACCTTC.

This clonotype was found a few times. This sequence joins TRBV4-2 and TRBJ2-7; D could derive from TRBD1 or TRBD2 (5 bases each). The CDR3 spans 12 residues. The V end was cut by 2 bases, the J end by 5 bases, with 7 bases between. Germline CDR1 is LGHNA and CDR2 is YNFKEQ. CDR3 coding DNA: TGTGCCAGCAGCCAAATGGGGGACGAGCAGTACTTC. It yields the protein CASSQMGDEQYF.

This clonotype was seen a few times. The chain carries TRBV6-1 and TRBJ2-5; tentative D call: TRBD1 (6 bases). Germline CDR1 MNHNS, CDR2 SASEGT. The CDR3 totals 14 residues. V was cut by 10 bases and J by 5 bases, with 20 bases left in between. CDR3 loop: CATTRSSTGETQYF. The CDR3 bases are TGTGCCACCACGAGATCCTCGACAGGCGAGACCCAGTACTTC.

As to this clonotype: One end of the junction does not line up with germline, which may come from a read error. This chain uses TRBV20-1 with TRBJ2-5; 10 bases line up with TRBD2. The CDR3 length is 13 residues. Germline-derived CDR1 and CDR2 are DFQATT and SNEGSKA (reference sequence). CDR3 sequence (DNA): TGCAGTGCCAGAGCGGGGGGGCGTGAGACCCAGTACTTC. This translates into CSARAGGRETQYF.

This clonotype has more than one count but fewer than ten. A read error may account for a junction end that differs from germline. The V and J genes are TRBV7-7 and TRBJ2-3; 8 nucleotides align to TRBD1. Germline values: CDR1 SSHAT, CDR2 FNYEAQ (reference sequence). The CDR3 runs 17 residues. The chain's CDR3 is CASSSGLGQEGTDTQYF. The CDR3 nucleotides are TGTGCTAGCAGCTCCGGCCTGGGACAGGAGGGGACAGATACGCAGTATTTT.

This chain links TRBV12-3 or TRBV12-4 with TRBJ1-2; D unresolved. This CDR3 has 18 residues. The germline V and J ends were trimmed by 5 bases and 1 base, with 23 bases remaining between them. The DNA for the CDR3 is TGTGCCAGCAGTCCCTTTGGGCGGGCAGCAAGTTTTAACTATGGCTACACCTTC. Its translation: CASSPFGRAASFNYGYTF.

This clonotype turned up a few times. As DNA, the CDR3 is TGCAGCCCTAAGGGGGCAGGGATAGACCAAGAGACCCAGTACTTC. This encodes CSPKGAGIDQETQYF. This chain uses TRBV29-1 with TRBJ2-5; 7 bases agree with TRBD1. CDR1 is SQVTM, CDR2 ANQGSEA, per germline. This CDR3 has 15 amino acids. The J segment lost 0 bases and the V segment lost 8 bases, leaving 12 bases of the junction unmatched.

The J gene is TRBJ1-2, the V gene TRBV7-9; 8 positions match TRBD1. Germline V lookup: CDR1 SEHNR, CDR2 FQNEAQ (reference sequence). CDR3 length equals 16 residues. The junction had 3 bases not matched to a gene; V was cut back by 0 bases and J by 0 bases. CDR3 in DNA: TGTGCCAGCAGCTTAGCTAGACAGGGGTCTAACTATGGCTACACCTTC. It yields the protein CASSLARQGSNYGYTF.

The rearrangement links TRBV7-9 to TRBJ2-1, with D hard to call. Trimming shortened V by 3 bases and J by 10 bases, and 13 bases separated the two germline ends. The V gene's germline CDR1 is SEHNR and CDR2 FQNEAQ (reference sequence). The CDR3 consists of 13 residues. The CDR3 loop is CASSFRSGAEQFF. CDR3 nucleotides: TGTGCCAGCAGCTTTAGATCAGGAGCCGAGCAGTTCTTC.

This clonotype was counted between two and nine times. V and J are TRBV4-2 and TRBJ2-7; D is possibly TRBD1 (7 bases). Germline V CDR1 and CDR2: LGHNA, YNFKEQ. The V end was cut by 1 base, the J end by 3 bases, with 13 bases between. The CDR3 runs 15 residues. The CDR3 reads CASSQVSGGFYEQYF. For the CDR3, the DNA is TGTGCCAGCAGCCAAGTGTCAGGGGGGTTCTACGAGCAGTACTTC.

The CDR3 spells CASSAGRGNTEAFF. CDR3 DNA sequence: TGCGCCAGCAGCGCAGGACGGGGGAACACTGAAGCTTTCTTT. The rearrangement joins TRBV4-1 to TRBJ1-1; no reliable D call. The germline V gene encodes CDR1 MGHRA and CDR2 YSYEKL. V was cut by 5 bases and J by 1 base, with 11 bases left in between. This CDR3 spans 14 amino acids.

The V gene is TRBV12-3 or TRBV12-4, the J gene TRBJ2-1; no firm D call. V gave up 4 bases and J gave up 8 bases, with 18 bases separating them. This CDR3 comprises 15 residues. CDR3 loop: CASSSPRRPTDEQFF. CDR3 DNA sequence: TGTGCCAGCAGTTCCCCACGCCGTCCGACGGATGAGCAGTTCTTC.

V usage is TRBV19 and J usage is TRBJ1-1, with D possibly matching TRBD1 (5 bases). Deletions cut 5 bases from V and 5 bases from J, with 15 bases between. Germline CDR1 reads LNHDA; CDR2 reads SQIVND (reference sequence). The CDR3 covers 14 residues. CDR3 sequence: CASSGGRTGTEAFF. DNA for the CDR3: TGTGCCAGTAGTGGGGGACGGACGGGAACTGAAGCTTTCTTT.

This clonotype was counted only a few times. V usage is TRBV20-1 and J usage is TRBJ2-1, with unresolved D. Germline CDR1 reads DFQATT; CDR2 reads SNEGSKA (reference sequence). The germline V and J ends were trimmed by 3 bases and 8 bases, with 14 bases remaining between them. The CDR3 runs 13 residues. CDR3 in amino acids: CSARPLGFYEQFF. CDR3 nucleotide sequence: TGCAGTGCTAGGCCGTTGGGGTTCTATGAGCAGTTCTTC.

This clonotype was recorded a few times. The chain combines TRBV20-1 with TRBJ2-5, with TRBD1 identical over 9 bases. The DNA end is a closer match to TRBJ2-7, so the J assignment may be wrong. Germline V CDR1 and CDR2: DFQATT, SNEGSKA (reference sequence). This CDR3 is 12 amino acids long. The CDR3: CSQPGQGYEQYF. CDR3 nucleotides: TGCAGTCAACCGGGACAGGGCTACGAGCAGTACTTC.

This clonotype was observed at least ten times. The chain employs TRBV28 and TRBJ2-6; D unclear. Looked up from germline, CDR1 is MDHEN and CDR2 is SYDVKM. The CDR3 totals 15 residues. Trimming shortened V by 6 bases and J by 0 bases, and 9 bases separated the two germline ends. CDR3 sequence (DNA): TGTGCCAGCAGCTTAGTGCGCTCTGGGGCCAACGTCCTGACTTTC. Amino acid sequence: CASSLVRSGANVLTF.

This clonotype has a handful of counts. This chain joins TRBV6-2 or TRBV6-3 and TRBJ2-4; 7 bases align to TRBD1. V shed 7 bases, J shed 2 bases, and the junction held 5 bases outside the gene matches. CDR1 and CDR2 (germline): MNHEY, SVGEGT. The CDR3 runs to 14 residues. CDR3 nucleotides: TGTGCCAGCATCCGGGACAGTACCAAAAACATTCAGTACTTC. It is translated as CASIRDSTKNIQYF.

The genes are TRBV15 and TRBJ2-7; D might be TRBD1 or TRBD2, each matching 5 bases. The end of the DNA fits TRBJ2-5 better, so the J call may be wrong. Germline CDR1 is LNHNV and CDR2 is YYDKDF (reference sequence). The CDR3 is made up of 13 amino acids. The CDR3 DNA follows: TGTGCCACCAGCAGAGGAGGGACGGAGACCCAGTACTTC. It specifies CATSRGGTETQYF.

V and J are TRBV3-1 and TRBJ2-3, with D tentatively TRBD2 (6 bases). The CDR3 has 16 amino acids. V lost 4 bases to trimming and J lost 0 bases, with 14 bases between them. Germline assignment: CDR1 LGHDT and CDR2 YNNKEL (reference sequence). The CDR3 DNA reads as TGTGCCAGCAGCCCCTATCCGGGGGAAAGCACAGATACGCAGTATTTT. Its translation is CASSPYPGESTDTQYF.

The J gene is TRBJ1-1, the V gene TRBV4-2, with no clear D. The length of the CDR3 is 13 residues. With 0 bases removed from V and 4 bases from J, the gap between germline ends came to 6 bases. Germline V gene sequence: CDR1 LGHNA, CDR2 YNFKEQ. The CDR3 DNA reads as TGTGCCAGCAGCCAAGATTTGGCCACTGAAGCTTTCTTT. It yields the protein CASSQDLATEAFF.

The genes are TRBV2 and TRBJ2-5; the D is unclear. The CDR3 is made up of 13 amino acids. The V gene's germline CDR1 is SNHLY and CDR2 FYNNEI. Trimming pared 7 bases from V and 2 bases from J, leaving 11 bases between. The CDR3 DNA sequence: TGTGCCAGCATCAAAATGCGTCAAGAGACCCAGTACTTC. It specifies CASIKMRQETQYF.

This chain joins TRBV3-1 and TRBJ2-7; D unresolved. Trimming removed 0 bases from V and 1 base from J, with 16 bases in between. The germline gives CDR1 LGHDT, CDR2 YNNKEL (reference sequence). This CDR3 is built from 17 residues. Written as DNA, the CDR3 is TGTGCCAGCAGCCAAGAAGGAAGTTCACCACTTTCCTACGAGCAGTACTTC. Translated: CASSQEGSSPLSYEQYF.

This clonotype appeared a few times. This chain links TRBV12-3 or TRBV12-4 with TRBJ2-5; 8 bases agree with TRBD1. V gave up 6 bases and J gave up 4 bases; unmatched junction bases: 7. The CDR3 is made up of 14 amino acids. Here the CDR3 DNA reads TGTGCCAGCAGGGCAGGGGGCCAGATAGAGACCCAGTACTTC. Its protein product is CASRAGGQIETQYF.

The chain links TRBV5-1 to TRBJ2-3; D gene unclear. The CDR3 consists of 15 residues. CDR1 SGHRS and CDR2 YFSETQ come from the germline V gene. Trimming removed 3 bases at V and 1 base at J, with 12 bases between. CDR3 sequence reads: CASSSQVTRTDTQYF. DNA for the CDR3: TGCGCCAGCAGCTCCCAGGTAACCCGCACAGATACGCAGTATTTT.

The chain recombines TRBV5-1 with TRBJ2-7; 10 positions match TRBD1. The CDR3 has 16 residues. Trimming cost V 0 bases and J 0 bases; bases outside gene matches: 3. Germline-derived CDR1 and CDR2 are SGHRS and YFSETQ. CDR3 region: CASSLATGGDSYEQYF. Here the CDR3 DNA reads TGCGCCAGCAGCTTGGCGACAGGGGGCGACTCCTACGAGCAGTACTTC. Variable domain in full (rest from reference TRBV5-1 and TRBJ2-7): KAGVTQTPRYLIKTRGQQVTLSCSPISGHRSVSWYQQTPGQGLQFLFEYFSETQRNKGNFPGRFSGRQFSNSRSEMNVSTLELGDSALYLCASSLATGGDSYEQYFGPGTRLTVT.

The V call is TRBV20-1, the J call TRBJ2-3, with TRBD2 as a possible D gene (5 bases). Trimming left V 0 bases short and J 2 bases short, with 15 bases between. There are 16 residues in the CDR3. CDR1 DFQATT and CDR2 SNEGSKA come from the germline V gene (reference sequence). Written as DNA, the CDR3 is TGCAGTGCTAGAGATCCCAGCGGTCGAAACACAGATACGCAGTATTTT. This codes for CSARDPSGRNTDTQYF.

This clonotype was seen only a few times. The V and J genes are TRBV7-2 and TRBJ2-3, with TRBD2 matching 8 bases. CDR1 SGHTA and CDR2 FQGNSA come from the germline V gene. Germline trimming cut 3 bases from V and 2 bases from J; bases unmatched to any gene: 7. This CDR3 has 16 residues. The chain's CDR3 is CASSLRQRGNTDTQYF. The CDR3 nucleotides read TGTGCCAGCAGCTTGAGACAGCGGGGGAACACAGATACGCAGTATTTT.

The CDR3 DNA reads as TGTGCCAGCAGTCCCGGGGGAGGGGTAAAGGGCTACACCTTC. Amino acids: CASSPGGGVKGYTF. The chain recombines TRBV28 with TRBJ1-2; D possibly corresponds to TRBD1 (5 bases). The CDR3 runs 14 residues. V was pared by 5 bases and J by 8 bases, with 18 bases between. Germline V gene lookup returns CDR1 MDHEN and CDR2 SYDVKM.